What follows are 5 T cell receptor beta chains derived from one specimen sequenced in a study of blood T cells in healthy people across ages. PCR was performed a second time for about 6 to 11 cycles using a sample-barcoded 5' primer and a J-beta primer mix. TCRdb fed the 5' RACE reads into MiXCR, producing one record per CDR3 protein. Of just under 900,000 distinct CDR3 sequences listed, 29% were seen once; the top ten hold around 16%. The sample comprised blood. These receptors were obtained from a woman older than 75 in good health.

This clonotype has ten or more counts. The gene calls are TRBV20-1 and TRBJ2-1; 10 bases line up with TRBD2. CDR3 length equals 15 residues. CDR1 is DFQATT and CDR2 is SNEGSKA in the germline V gene (reference sequence). V lost 5 bases and J lost 12; bases outside the gene matches: 16. The CDR3 sequence is CSASPFAGTSDGQFF. DNA of the CDR3: TGCAGTGCTTCACCATTCGCCGGGACTAGCGACGGGCAGTTCTTC.

This clonotype appeared many times. This may be a read error, as it is one base from a much larger clone. The chain combines TRBV27 with TRBJ2-1; the match to TRBD2 covers 10 bases. This CDR3 has 15 residues. Trimming took 5 bases from V and 9 from J; bases not matched to a gene: 10. From germline, CDR1 is MNHEY and CDR2 SMNVEV (reference sequence). CDR3 nucleotide sequence: TGTGCCAGCAGTCTTAGCGGGGGGTTGGGCAGTGAGCAGTTCTTC. It yields the protein CASSLSGGLGSEQFF.

The J gene is TRBJ2-5, the V gene TRBV20-1; D assignment may be TRBD1 or TRBD2 (5 bases each). The CDR3 is 15 residues long. The V gene lost 6 bases and the J gene lost 11 bases, with 28 bases spanning the gap. Looked up from germline, CDR1 is DFQATT and CDR2 is SNEGSKA (reference sequence). This CDR3 reads CSAMHRDGDWNEQYF. Here the CDR3 DNA reads TGCAGTGCAATGCACCGGGACGGGGATTGGAATGAGCAGTACTTC.

The chain combines TRBV6-1 with TRBJ2-7; TRBD1 matches at 9 bases. CDR3 length: 14 residues. V shed 4 bases, J shed 3 bases, and the junction held 4 bases outside the gene matches. CDR1 and CDR2 from the germline V gene are MNHNS and SASEGT. The CDR3 loop reads CASSVHRGHYEQYF. CDR3 nucleotide sequence: TGTGCCAGCAGTGTTCACAGGGGGCACTACGAGCAGTACTTC.

Many counts were recorded for this clonotype. V is TRBV28 and J is TRBJ2-4, with 7 bases that match TRBD2. The J call could be wrong; TRBJ2-7 is a better fit for the DNA end. Germline loops: CDR1 MDHEN, CDR2 SYDVKM. The CDR3 contains 14 residues. CDR3 loop: CASRGGTGVAEQYF. The CDR3 coding sequence is TGTGCCAGCAGGGGGGGGACGGGGGTTGCCGAGCAGTACTTC.